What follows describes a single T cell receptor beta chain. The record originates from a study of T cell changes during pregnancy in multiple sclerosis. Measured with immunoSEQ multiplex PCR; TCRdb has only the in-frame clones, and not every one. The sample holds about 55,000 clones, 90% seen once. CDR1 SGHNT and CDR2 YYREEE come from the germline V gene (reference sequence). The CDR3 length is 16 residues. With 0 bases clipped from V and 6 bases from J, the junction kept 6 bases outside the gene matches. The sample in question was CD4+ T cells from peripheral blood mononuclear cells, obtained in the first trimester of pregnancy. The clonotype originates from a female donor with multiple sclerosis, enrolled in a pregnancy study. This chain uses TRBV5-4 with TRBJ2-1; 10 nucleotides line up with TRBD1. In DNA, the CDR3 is TGTGCCAGCAGCTTGGGACGGGACAGGGGTTTCAATGAGCAGTTCTTC. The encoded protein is CASSLGRDRGFNEQFF.